A single sample gave rise to the 24 T cell receptor beta chains below, sequenced in a study of T cell responses to AZD1222 COVID-19 vaccine. Only in-frame clones appear in the TCRdb table, and some are missing; sequencing was by immunoSEQ multiplex PCR. The data hold some 170,000 clones, with roughly 94% observed a single time. The sequenced sample was peripheral blood, obtained 28 days after the second AZD1222 dose. All receptors come from an adult who received the AZD1222 COVID-19 vaccine.

This clone has just one count. This chain connects TRBV21-1 to TRBJ1-1; TRBD1, the table's D call, lacks a check against the DNA. TRBV21-1 is termed a pseudogene. This CDR3 has 18 residues. In DNA form, the CDR3 reads TGTGCCAGCAGCAAACCCACCCCGGGACAGGGGGCGGGCACTGAAGCTTTCTTT. This gives the protein CASSKPTPGQGAGTEAFF.

The chain recombines TRBV1 with TRBJ2-3; the table's D call TRBD2 went unverified against the DNA. TRBV1 is a pseudogene locus. This CDR3 is built from 20 residues. The CDR3 here is CTSSPRTSGSALLGTDTQYF. The CDR3 coding sequence is TGCACCAGCAGCCCCAGGACTAGCGGGAGCGCTTTGCTAGGCACAGATACGCAGTATTTT.

The rearrangement uses TRBV9 and TRBJ2-3; no firm D call. This CDR3 contains 15 residues. Germline V CDR1 and CDR2: SGDLS, YYNGEE. The V gene lost 0 bases and the J gene lost 1 base, with 9 bases spanning the gap. The CDR3 region is CASSVDGRGTDTQYF. The CDR3 bases are TGTGCCAGCAGCGTAGATGGGCGAGGCACAGATACGCAGTATTTT.

The chain employs TRBV5-5 and TRBJ1-1; D is undetermined. With 3 bases removed from V and 9 bases from J, the gap between germline ends came to 18 bases. This CDR3 contains 14 residues. Germline V gene sequence: CDR1 SGHKS, CDR2 YYEKEE (reference sequence). CDR3 DNA sequence: TGTGCCAGCAGCTCCTCGGACGCCTCAATAAAAGCTTTCTTT. This encodes CASSSSDASIKAFF.

This chain connects TRBV19 to TRBJ2-7; 11 positions match TRBD1. Germline V lookup: CDR1 LNHDA, CDR2 SQIVND (reference sequence). The CDR3 has 16 amino acids. V was clipped by 3 bases and J by 4 bases; unmatched bases: 8. The CDR3 spells CASSIPGQGGIYEQYF. Here the CDR3 DNA reads TGTGCCAGTAGTATCCCGGGACAGGGGGGTATATACGAGCAGTACTTC.

This chain joins TRBV7-2 and TRBJ1-2; tentative D call: TRBD1 (5 bases). Germline V gene data show CDR1 as SGHTA and CDR2 as FQGNSA. V lost 1 base and J lost 5, with 8 bases in between. This CDR3 comprises 13 residues. As DNA, the CDR3 is TGTGCCAGCAGCTTAGGACAGCCTTATGGCTACACCTTC. Translation: CASSLGQPYGYTF.

J is TRBJ1-1 and V is TRBV18; a possible D gene is TRBD1 (5 bases). Trimming left V 3 bases short and J 5 bases short, with 7 bases between. The CDR3 has 12 residues. Germline CDR1 reads KGHSH; CDR2 reads LQKENI. This CDR3 reads CASSPWGTEAFF. In nucleotides, the CDR3 is TGTGCCAGCTCACCGTGGGGGACTGAAGCTTTCTTT.

The chain carries TRBV20-1 and TRBJ1-1; D not resolved. Germline assignment: CDR1 DFQATT and CDR2 SNEGSKA (reference sequence). The CDR3 runs 11 residues. V was trimmed by 4 bases and J by 5 bases, leaving 8 bases between them. The CDR3 region has the DNA TGCAGTGCTACTGTGGGGACTGAAGCTTTCTTT. Encoded protein: CSATVGTEAFF.

The chain is built from TRBV4-2 and TRBJ2-3, with 9 bases fitting TRBD2. Trimming at V came to 1 base and at J to 7 bases, leaving 6 bases not matched to a gene. The germline V gene has CDR1 LGHNA and CDR2 YNFKEQ. The CDR3 covers 15 residues. CDR3 in amino acids: CASSQGLSGSYTQYF. For the CDR3, the DNA is TGTGCCAGCAGCCAAGGGCTTAGCGGGAGCTATACGCAGTATTTT.

The chain uses TRBV7-8 and TRBJ2-3; D not certain. The CDR3 runs 13 residues. The V end lost 2 bases, the J end lost 7 bases, and 10 bases lay between the germline ends. Germline-derived CDR1 and CDR2 are SGHVS and FQNEAQ. The CDR3, as DNA: TGTGCCAGCAGCTTAAGTGGACGTTATACGCAGTATTTT. It translates to CASSLSGRYTQYF.

The chain uses TRBV6-5 and TRBJ1-2; TRBD1 agrees at 10 bases. CDR1 and CDR2 from the germline V gene are MNHEY and SVGAGI. V dropped 4 bases and J dropped 8; count of bases not matched to a gene: 4. This CDR3 comprises 13 residues. The CDR3 loop reads CASSSGTGEGYTF. The CDR3 nucleotides are TGTGCCAGCAGTTCCGGGACAGGGGAAGGCTACACCTTC.

This sequence joins TRBV2 and TRBJ1-5, with D possibly being TRBD1 (6 bases). V dropped 4 bases and J dropped 6 bases, with 13 bases sitting between them. Per the germline V gene, CDR1 is SNHLY and CDR2 is FYNNEI. The length of the CDR3 is 14 residues. The CDR3 sequence is CASSGGAMGQPQHF. The DNA for the CDR3 is TGTGCCAGCAGTGGGGGGGCGATGGGTCAGCCCCAGCATTTT. The complete variable domain, with remaining parts taken from reference TRBV2 and TRBJ1-5, reads EPEVTQTPSHQVTQMGQEVILRCVPISNHLYFYWYRQILGQKVEFLVSFYNNEISEKSEIFDDQFSVERPDGSNFTLKIRSTKLEDSAMYFCASSGGAMGQPQHFGDGTRLSIL.

This clone was counted a single time. The V gene is TRBV2, the J gene TRBJ2-3; D uncertain. The CDR3 spans 14 residues. Germline V CDR1 and CDR2: SNHLY, FYNNEI. Trimming shortened V by 6 bases and J by 5 bases, and 15 bases separated the two germline ends. The CDR3 region is CASRGRSVRDTQYF. The CDR3 bases are TGTGCCAGCAGAGGACGGTCGGTGAGAGATACGCAGTATTTT.

The V and J genes are TRBV27 and TRBJ2-7, with D possibly TRBD2 on 5 matching bases. CDR1 is MNHEY and CDR2 is SMNVEV in the germline V gene (reference sequence). V dropped 5 bases and J dropped 0 bases, with 11 bases sitting between them. The CDR3 totals 14 residues. CDR3 region: CASSGTGSSYEQYF. The CDR3 nucleotides read TGTGCCAGCAGTGGTACGGGAAGCTCCTACGAGCAGTACTTC.

The chain recombines TRBV5-1 with TRBJ2-2, with a weak D call TRBD1 (6 bases). The CDR3 consists of 15 residues. V lost 8 bases to trimming and J lost 0 bases, with 14 bases between them. The germline V gene has CDR1 SGHRS and CDR2 YFSETQ. The CDR3 DNA sequence: TGCGCCAGGTTTACAGGGATTCCGAACACCGGGGAGCTGTTTTTT. Translating it yields CARFTGIPNTGELFF.

CDR3 DNA: TGTGCCAGCAGCGCAACGAGTATGAGTGATACGCAGTATTTT. Its translation is CASSATSMSDTQYF. The V and J genes are TRBV9 and TRBJ2-3; no clear D gene. Germline V gene sequence: CDR1 SGDLS, CDR2 YYNGEE. The germline V and J ends were trimmed by 3 bases and 6 bases, with 14 bases remaining between them. The CDR3 is 14 residues long.

This chain's CDR3 is CASSVRTGSAEAFF. In DNA, the CDR3 is TGTGCCAGCAGTGTTCGGACAGGGAGCGCTGAAGCTTTCTTT. The rearrangement uses TRBV2 and TRBJ1-1, with TRBD1 matching over 8 bases. CDR3 length: 14 amino acids. Germline CDR1 SNHLY, CDR2 FYNNEI. Germline trimming cut 4 bases from V and 6 bases from J; bases unmatched to any gene: 7.

The rearrangement links TRBV7-9 to TRBJ2-2; D is uncertain. In germline, CDR1 is SEHNR, CDR2 FQNEAQ (reference sequence). The V end lost 3 bases, the J end lost 4 bases, and 12 bases lay between the germline ends. CDR3 size: 15 residues. CDR3 nucleotides: TGTGCCAGCAGCTTCCGGGCCCCGAGCACCGGGGAGCTGTTTTTT. It codes for CASSFRAPSTGELFF.

This chain connects TRBV30 to TRBJ2-7; D is uncertain. Germline V CDR1 and CDR2: GTSNPN, SVGIG (reference sequence). The germline V and J ends were trimmed by 2 bases and 2 bases, with 13 bases remaining between them. The length of the CDR3 is 14 residues. The CDR3 is CAWSPMVGTYEQYF. The CDR3 DNA reads as TGTGCCTGGAGTCCGATGGTAGGCACCTACGAGCAGTACTTC.

This sequence joins TRBV4-1 and TRBJ2-3, with D uncertain. Looked up from germline, CDR1 is MGHRA and CDR2 is YSYEKL. There are 15 residues in the CDR3. V dropped 3 bases and J dropped 0 bases, with 10 bases sitting between them. The CDR3 spells CASSQRVVSTDTQYF. The CDR3 DNA follows: TGCGCCAGCAGCCAGAGAGTTGTAAGCACAGATACGCAGTATTTT.

The chain combines TRBV27 with TRBJ2-1, with 9 bases matching TRBD2. Losses at the gene ends were 3 bases for V and 7 bases for J; bases not matched to a gene: 7. Looked up from germline, CDR1 is MNHEY and CDR2 is SMNVEV (reference sequence). This CDR3 contains 15 residues. The CDR3 reads CASSFIAGGVNEQFF. CDR3 DNA sequence: TGTGCCAGCAGTTTCATTGCGGGAGGGGTGAATGAGCAGTTCTTC.

This clone came up once. The chain carries TRBV18 and TRBJ1-1; a possible D gene is TRBD1 (5 bases). Germline V gives CDR1 KGHSH, CDR2 LQKENI. The CDR3 covers 13 residues. Trimming shortened V by 4 bases and J by 3 bases, and 9 bases separated the two germline ends. CDR3 sequence reads: CASSLLGDTEAFF. CDR3 coding DNA: TGTGCCAGCTCACTACTGGGGGACACTGAAGCTTTCTTT.

The V call is TRBV30, the J call TRBJ1-1, with D possibly being TRBD1 (5 bases). From germline, CDR1 is GTSNPN and CDR2 SVGIG (reference sequence). V gave up 8 bases and J gave up 1 base, with 14 bases separating them. The CDR3 totals 13 residues. CDR3 nucleotides: TGTGCCCGAAGCGCAGGGACGAACACTGAAGCTTTCTTT. It is translated as CARSAGTNTEAFF.

This rearrangement joins TRBV7-8 to TRBJ2-7; 8 nucleotides line up with TRBD2. Germline V gene sequence: CDR1 SGHVS, CDR2 FQNEAQ. With V trimmed by 1 base and J by 1 base, 9 bases remained unmatched. This CDR3 spans 17 amino acids. This CDR3 is CASSLVGGGGLSYEQYF. The CDR3 DNA reads as TGTGCCAGCAGCTTAGTGGGTGGCGGGGGGCTGTCCTACGAGCAGTACTTC.